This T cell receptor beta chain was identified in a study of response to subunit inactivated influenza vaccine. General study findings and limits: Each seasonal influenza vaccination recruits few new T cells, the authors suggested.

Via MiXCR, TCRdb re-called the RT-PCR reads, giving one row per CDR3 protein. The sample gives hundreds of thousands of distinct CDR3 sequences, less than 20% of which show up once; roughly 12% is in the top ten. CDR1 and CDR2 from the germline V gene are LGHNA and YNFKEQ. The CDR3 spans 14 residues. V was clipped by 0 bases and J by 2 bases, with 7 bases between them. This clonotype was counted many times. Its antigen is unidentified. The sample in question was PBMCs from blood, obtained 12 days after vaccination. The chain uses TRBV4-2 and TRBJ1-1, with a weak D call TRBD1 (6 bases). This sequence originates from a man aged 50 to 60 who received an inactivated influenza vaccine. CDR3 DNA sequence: TGTGCCAGCAGCCAAGAGACAGGCAACACTGAAGCTTTCTTT. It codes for CASSQETGNTEAFF.